This T cell receptor (beta chain) was captured by sequencing in a study of T cell responses to AZD1222 COVID-19 vaccine. Overall study results and limits: Researchers took repertoire samples only after the peak T cell response had come.

Measured with immunoSEQ multiplex PCR; TCRdb has only the in-frame clones, and not every one. The repertoire holds 250,000 to 300,000 clones, with almost 95% as singletons. About this clone itself: Antigen unknown.

Per the germline V gene, CDR1 is SGHDN and CDR2 is FVKESK. This CDR3 comprises 13 residues. V was clipped by 0 bases and J by 5 bases, with 7 bases between them. This TCR derives from an adult who received the AZD1222 COVID-19 vaccine. The starting material was peripheral blood, obtained 28 days after the second AZD1222 dose. V and J are TRBV14 and TRBJ1-2; D perhaps matches TRBD1 (6 bases). In nucleotides, the CDR3 is TGTGCCAGCAGCCAAGACCAGGGGTATGGCTACACCTTC. It translates to CASSQDQGYGYTF.